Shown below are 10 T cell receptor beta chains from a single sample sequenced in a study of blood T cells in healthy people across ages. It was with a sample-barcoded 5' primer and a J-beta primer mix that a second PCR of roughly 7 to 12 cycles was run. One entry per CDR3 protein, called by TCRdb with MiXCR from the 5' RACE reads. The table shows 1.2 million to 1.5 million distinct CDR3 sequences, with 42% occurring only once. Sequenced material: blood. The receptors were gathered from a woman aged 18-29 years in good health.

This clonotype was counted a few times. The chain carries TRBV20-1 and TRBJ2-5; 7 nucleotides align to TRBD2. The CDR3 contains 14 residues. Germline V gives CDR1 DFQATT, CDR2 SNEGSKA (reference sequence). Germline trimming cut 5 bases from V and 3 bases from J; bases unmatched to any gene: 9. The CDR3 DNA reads TGCAGTGCTGATCCCGGGACTACCAAAGAGACCCAGTACTTC. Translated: CSADPGTTKETQYF.

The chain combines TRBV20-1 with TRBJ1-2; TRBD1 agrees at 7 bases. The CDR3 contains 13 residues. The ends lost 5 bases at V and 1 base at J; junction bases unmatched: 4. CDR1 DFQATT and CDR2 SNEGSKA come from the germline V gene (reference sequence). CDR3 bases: TGCAGTGCTGGGGACAGAGATAACTATGGCTACACCTTC. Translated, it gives CSAGDRDNYGYTF.

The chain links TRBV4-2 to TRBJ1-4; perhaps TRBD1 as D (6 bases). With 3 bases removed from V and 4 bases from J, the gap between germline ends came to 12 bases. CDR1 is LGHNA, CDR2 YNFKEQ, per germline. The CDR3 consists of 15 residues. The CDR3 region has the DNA TGTGCCAGCAGCCATGAAACAGGGCTTAATGAAAAACTGTTTTTT. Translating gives CASSHETGLNEKLFF.

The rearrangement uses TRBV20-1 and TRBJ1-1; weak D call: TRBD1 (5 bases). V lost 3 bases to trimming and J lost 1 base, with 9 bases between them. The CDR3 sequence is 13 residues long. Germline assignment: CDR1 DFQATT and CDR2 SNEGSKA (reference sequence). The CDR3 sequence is CSARRGTNTEAFF. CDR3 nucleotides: TGCAGTGCTAGGCGGGGGACGAACACTGAAGCTTTCTTT.

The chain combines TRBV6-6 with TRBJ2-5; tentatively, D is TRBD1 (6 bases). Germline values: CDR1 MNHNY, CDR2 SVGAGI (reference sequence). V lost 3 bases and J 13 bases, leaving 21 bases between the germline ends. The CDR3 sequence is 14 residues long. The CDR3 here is CASSYLQGVRIRYF. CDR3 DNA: TGTGCCAGCAGTTATTTACAGGGCGTCAGGATCCGGTACTTC.

The CDR3 here is CSARAPRTSAYEQYF. The CDR3, as DNA: TGCAGTGCTAGAGCCCCCCGGACTAGCGCGTACGAGCAGTACTTC. The chain combines TRBV20-1 with TRBJ2-4, with 9 bases aligning to TRBD2. The J call may be faulty, since TRBJ2-7 better matches the DNA end. This CDR3 has 15 residues. The germline V gene has CDR1 DFQATT and CDR2 SNEGSKA (reference sequence).

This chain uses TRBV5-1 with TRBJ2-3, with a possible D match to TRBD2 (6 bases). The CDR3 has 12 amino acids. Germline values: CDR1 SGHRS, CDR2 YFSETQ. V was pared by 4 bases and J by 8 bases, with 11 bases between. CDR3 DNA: TGCGCCAGCAGCCCTCATAGCGGTACGCAGTATTTT. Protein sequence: CASSPHSGTQYF.

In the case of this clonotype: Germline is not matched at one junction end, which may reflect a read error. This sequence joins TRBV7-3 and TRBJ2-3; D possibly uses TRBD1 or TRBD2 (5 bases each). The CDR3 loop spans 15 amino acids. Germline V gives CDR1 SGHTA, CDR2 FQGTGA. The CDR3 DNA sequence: TGTGCCAACAGCTTTACTCGGGACGACACAGATACGCAGTATTTT. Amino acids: CANSFTRDDTDTQYF. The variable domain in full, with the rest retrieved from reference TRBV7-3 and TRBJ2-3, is GAGVSQTPSNKVTEKGKYVELRCDPISGHTALYWYRQSLGQGPEFLIYFQGTGAADDSGLPNDRFFAVRPEGSVSTLKIQRTERGDSAVYLCANSFTRDDTDTQYFGPGTRLTVL.

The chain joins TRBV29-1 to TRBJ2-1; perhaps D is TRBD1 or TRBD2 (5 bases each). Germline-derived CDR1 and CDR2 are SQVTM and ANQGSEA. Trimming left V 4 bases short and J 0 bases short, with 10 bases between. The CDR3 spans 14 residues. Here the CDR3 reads CSVGGRSSYNEQFF. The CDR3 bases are TGCAGCGTTGGGGGACGGAGCTCCTACAATGAGCAGTTCTTC.

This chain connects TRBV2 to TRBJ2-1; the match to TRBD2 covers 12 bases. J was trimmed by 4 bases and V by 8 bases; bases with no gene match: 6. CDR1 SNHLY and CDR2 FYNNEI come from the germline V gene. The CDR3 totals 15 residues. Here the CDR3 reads CASGLAGGYYNEQFF. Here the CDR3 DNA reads TGTGCCAGCGGTCTAGCGGGGGGGTATTACAATGAGCAGTTCTTC.